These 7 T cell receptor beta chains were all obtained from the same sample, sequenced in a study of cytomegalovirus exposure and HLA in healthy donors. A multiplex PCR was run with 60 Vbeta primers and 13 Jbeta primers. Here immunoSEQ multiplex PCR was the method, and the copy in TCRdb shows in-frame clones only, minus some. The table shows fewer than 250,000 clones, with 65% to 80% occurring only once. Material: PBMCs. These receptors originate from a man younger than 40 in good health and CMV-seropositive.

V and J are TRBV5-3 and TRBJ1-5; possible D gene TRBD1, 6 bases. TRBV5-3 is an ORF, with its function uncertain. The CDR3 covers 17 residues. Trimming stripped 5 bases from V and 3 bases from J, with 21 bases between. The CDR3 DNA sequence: TGTGCCAGAAGAGGGGGGGCAGACTGGCCTGCCAATCAGCCCCAGCATTTT. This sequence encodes CARRGGADWPANQPQHF.

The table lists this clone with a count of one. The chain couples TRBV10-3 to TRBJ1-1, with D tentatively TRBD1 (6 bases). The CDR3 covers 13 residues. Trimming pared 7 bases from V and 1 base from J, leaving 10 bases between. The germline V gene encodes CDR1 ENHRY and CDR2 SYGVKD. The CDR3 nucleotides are TGTGCCATCAAGGGGGTGGGGAACACTGAAGCTTTCTTT. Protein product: CAIKGVGNTEAFF.

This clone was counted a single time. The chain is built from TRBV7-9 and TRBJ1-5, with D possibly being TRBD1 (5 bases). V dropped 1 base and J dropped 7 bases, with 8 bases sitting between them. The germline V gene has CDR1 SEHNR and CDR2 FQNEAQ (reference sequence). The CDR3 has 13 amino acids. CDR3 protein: CASSLGAGQPQHF. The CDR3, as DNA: TGTGCCAGCAGCTTAGGGGCAGGGCAGCCCCAGCATTTT.

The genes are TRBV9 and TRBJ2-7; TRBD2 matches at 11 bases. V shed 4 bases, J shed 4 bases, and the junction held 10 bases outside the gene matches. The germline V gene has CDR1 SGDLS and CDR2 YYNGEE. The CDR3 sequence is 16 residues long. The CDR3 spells CASSPQGGLAAYEQYF. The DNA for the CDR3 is TGTGCCAGCAGCCCCCAGGGGGGACTAGCGGCGTACGAGCAGTACTTC.

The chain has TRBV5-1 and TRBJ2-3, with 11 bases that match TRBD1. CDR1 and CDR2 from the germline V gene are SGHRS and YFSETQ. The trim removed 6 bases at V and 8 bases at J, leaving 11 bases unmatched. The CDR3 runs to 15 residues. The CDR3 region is CASTGTGGSEGTQYF. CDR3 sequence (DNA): TGCGCCAGCACTGGGACAGGGGGGAGTGAAGGTACGCAGTATTTT. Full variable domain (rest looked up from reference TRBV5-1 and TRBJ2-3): KAGVTQTPRYLIKTRGQQVTLSCSPISGHRSVSWYQQTPGQGLQFLFEYFSETQRNKGNFPGRFSGRQFSNSRSEMNVSTLELGDSALYLCASTGTGGSEGTQYFGPGTRLTVL.

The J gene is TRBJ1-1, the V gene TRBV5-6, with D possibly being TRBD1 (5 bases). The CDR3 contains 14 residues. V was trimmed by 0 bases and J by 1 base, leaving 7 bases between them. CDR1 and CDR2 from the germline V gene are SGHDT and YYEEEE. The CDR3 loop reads CASSLAGENTEAFF. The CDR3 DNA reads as TGTGCCAGCAGCTTGGCGGGGGAGAACACTGAAGCTTTCTTT.

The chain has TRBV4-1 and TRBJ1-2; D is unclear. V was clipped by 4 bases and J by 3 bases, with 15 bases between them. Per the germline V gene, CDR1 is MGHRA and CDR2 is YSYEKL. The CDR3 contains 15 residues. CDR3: CASSPYRGSDYGYTF. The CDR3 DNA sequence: TGCGCCAGCAGCCCGTATCGGGGTTCGGACTATGGCTACACCTTC.